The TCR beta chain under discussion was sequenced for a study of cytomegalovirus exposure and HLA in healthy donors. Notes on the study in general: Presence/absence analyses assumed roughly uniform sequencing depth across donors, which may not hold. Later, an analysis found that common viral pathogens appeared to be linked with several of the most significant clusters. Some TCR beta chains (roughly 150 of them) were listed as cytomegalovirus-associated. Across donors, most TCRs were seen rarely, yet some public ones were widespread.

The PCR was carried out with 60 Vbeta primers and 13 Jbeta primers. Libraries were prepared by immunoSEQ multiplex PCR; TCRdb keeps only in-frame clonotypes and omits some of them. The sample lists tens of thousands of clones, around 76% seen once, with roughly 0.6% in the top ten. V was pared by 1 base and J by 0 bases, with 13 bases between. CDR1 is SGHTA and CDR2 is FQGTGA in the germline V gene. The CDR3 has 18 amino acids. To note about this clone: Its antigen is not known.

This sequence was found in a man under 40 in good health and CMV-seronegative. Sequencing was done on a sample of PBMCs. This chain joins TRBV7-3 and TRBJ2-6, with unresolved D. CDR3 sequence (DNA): TGTGCCAGCAGCTTAAATTCCGTGAGAGCCTCTGGGGCCAACGTCCTGACTTTC. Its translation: CASSLNSVRASGANVLTF.